The 6 T cell receptor beta chains presented below share a single source sample, sequenced in a study of shared clonotypes between healthy human individuals. Assay: immunoSEQ multiplex PCR; the TCRdb copy retains only in-frame clones and omits some. The data show some 2.1 million clones, 90% to 95% seen once. The sample consisted of naive CD4+ T cells sorted from blood. Subset noted: CD45RA+ positively selected. Every receptor here comes from a man aged 18-30 years in good health.

The genes are TRBV9 and TRBJ2-7; TRBD2 aligns across 7 bases. CDR1 is SGDLS, CDR2 YYNGEE, per germline. Trimming took 0 bases from V and 5 from J; bases not matched to a gene: 5. The CDR3 length is 14 residues. CDR3 sequence (DNA): TGTGCCAGCAGCGTAGACAGCGGGATCCACGAGCAGTACTTC. Translated: CASSVDSGIHEQYF.

This chain uses TRBV28 with TRBJ2-5, with 10 nucleotides matching TRBD2. Germline V gene lookup returns CDR1 MDHEN and CDR2 SYDVKM. CDR3 length: 13 residues. Unmatched junction bases numbered 2, after V lost 10 bases and J lost 0 bases. CDR3 loop: CAISGGHQETQYF. DNA of the CDR3: TGTGCCATTAGCGGGGGGCACCAAGAGACCCAGTACTTC.

The V gene is TRBV6-5, the J gene TRBJ1-1; D might be TRBD1 (6 bases). CDR1 is MNHEY, CDR2 SVGAGI, per germline. The V gene lost 0 bases and the J gene lost 11 bases, with 13 bases spanning the gap. CDR3 size: 13 residues. The CDR3 region has the DNA TGTGCCAGCAGTTACTCCCGGGGGCGCGGGGCTTTCTTT. Protein sequence: CASSYSRGRGAFF.

The V and J genes are TRBV18 and TRBJ2-3, with D unclear. Germline lookup yields CDR1 KGHSH and CDR2 LQKENI. This CDR3 has 14 residues. With 6 bases removed from V and 6 bases from J, the gap between germline ends came to 16 bases. CDR3 protein: CASSPILGSDTQYF. The CDR3 DNA reads TGTGCCAGCTCGCCTATACTGGGTTCCGATACGCAGTATTTT.

With regard to this clone: A much larger clone differs from this one at a single base, so this may be a read error. The rearrangement joins TRBV2 to TRBJ2-7; 7 bases fit TRBD2. Losses at the gene ends were 6 bases for V and 1 base for J; bases not matched to a gene: 9. The CDR3 contains 15 residues. Germline values: CDR1 SNHLY, CDR2 FYNNEI. This chain's CDR3 is CASSAESGESYEQYF. For the CDR3, the DNA is TGTGCCAGCAGCGCAGAGAGCGGGGAGTCCTACGAGCAGTACTTC.

This sequence joins TRBV18 and TRBJ2-2, with TRBD1 as a possible D gene (5 bases). The V and J ends lost 3 bases and 5 bases respectively, with 7 bases between them. Germline V gives CDR1 KGHSH, CDR2 LQKENI. The CDR3 is 13 residues long. CDR3 DNA: TGTGCCAGCTCACCGACAGTTACCGGGGAGCTGTTTTTT. Protein: CASSPTVTGELFF.